Presented here are 29 T cell receptor beta chains from one specimen sequenced in a study of blood T cell repertoires in COVID-19. Using immunoSEQ multiplex PCR, the repertoire was profiled, and TCRdb retains in-frame clones only, with some absent. The table lists approximately 130,000 clones, more than 80% of them singletons, with 4.3% in the top ten. The sample was peripheral blood. The origin of the receptors is a human donor in a cohort sampled during active COVID-19.

This chain uses TRBV5-1 with TRBJ2-2, with 7 nucleotides matching TRBD1. Trimming cost V 0 bases and J 7 bases; bases outside gene matches: 9. Looked up from germline, CDR1 is SGHRS and CDR2 is YFSETQ. The CDR3 extends over 16 amino acids. CDR3 sequence: CASSLGSGTVSGELFF. The CDR3 nucleotides are TGCGCCAGCAGCTTGGGTAGTGGGACAGTAAGCGGGGAGCTGTTTTTT.

The V call is TRBV27, the J call TRBJ2-3; tentative D call: TRBD1 (5 bases). Deletions cut 5 bases from V and 0 bases from J, with 21 bases between. There are 18 residues in the CDR3. The germline V gene encodes CDR1 MNHEY and CDR2 SMNVEV (reference sequence). CDR3 sequence reads: CASSTQPGLRPSTDTQYF. In DNA, the CDR3 is TGTGCCAGCAGTACACAACCAGGGCTTCGACCTAGCACAGATACGCAGTATTTT.

J is TRBJ1-2 and V is TRBV6-1, with TRBD1 matching 7 bases. CDR3 length: 15 residues. The junction had 10 bases not matched to a gene; V was cut back by 2 bases and J by 7 bases. Germline CDR1 MNHNS, CDR2 SASEGT. The CDR3: CASSEPPRGAGGYTF. The CDR3 coding sequence is TGTGCCAGCAGTGAACCCCCCAGGGGGGCGGGTGGCTACACCTTC.

The chain links TRBV11-3 to TRBJ2-1; TRBD2 matches 9 bases. There are 17 residues in the CDR3. Germline CDR1 and CDR2: SGHNT and YENEEA. V shed 4 bases, J shed 7 bases, and the junction held 14 bases outside the gene matches. The CDR3 DNA is TGTGCCAGCAGCTCGCATGGAGCGGGAGGAATTGGGAATGAGCAGTTCTTC. Protein product: CASSSHGAGGIGNEQFF.

The V gene is TRBV25-1, the J gene TRBJ2-3, with a possible D match to TRBD1 (5 bases). CDR1 and CDR2 from the germline V gene are MGHDK and SYGVNS. V dropped 4 bases and J dropped 2 bases, with 13 bases sitting between them. The CDR3 is made up of 15 amino acids. The CDR3 region is CASSAGLRNTDTQYF. Written as DNA, the CDR3 is TGTGCCAGCAGTGCAGGGCTGAGGAACACAGATACGCAGTATTTT.

CDR3 sequence: CAWSSLGDEQFF. CDR3 DNA sequence: TGTGCCTGGAGTTCCCTAGGCGATGAGCAGTTCTTC. The chain carries TRBV30 and TRBJ2-1, with D uncertain. Germline V gives CDR1 GTSNPN, CDR2 SVGIG (reference sequence). Trimming left V 2 bases short and J 8 bases short, with 10 bases between. This CDR3 contains 12 residues.

V is TRBV28 and J is TRBJ1-5; 7 positions match TRBD1. The V and J ends lost 6 bases and 6 bases, in that order; junction bases with no gene match: 2. Per germline, CDR1 MDHEN and CDR2 SYDVKM. There are 12 residues in the CDR3. In nucleotides, the CDR3 is TGTGCCAGCAGGGGGACAGTTCAGCCCCAGCATTTT. Translation: CASRGTVQPQHF.

This clone was seen once. The chain recombines TRBV7-9 with TRBJ1-1; D unclear. The CDR3 consists of 14 residues. With 5 bases removed from V and 1 base from J, the gap between germline ends came to 11 bases. The germline V gene has CDR1 SEHNR and CDR2 FQNEAQ (reference sequence). CDR3 residues: CASSQARRNTEAFF. The CDR3 DNA reads TGTGCCAGCAGCCAGGCCAGGCGGAACACTGAAGCTTTCTTT.

This sequence joins TRBV10-3 and TRBJ2-2, with 10 positions matching TRBD1. CDR1 is ENHRY and CDR2 is SYGVKD in the germline V gene. V shed 2 bases, J shed 2 bases, and the junction held 2 bases outside the gene matches. The CDR3 spans 16 residues. CDR3 coding DNA: TGTGCCATCAGTGAGGGGACAGGGGCCAACACCGGGGAGCTGTTTTTT. This codes for CAISEGTGANTGELFF.

The chain combines TRBV9 with TRBJ2-3, with TRBD2 matching over 10 bases. Losses at the gene ends were 0 bases for V and 6 bases for J; bases not matched to a gene: 7. The V gene's germline CDR1 is SGDLS and CDR2 YYNGEE. The CDR3 runs 16 residues. The CDR3 protein is CASSVDSGGLLDTQYF. In nucleotides, the CDR3 is TGTGCCAGCAGCGTAGATAGCGGGGGGCTCCTGGATACGCAGTATTTT.

V gene TRBV5-1 combines with J gene TRBJ2-7, with 7 bases aligning to TRBD1. Germline-derived CDR1 and CDR2 are SGHRS and YFSETQ. V lost 0 bases and J lost 5; bases outside the gene matches: 5. This CDR3 is built from 14 residues. The CDR3 DNA reads as TGCGCCAGCAGCTTGGAGGGGGCGCTTGACGAGCAGTACTTC. Translation: CASSLEGALDEQYF.

The chain employs TRBV5-1 and TRBJ2-1, with 11 bases lining up with TRBD2. J was trimmed by 2 bases and V by 5 bases; bases with no gene match: 9. Germline V lookup: CDR1 SGHRS, CDR2 YFSETQ. The CDR3 has 17 amino acids. In nucleotides, the CDR3 is TGCGCCAGCAGGGATCTAGCGGGGGGCCGACCCTACAATGAGCAGTTCTTC. Encoded protein: CASRDLAGGRPYNEQFF.

This clone was picked up one time. This chain connects TRBV11-2 to TRBJ2-2, with D possibly being TRBD1 (5 bases). V was cut by 0 bases and J by 7 bases, with 6 bases left in between. This CDR3 is 13 amino acids long. The germline V gene has CDR1 SGHAT and CDR2 FQNNGV. CDR3 DNA: TGTGCCAGCAGCTTAGAAGGGGTCGGGGAGCTGTTTTTT. Encoded protein: CASSLEGVGELFF.

The gene calls are TRBV10-3 and TRBJ1-1; 10 bases align to TRBD1. Germline V gene sequence: CDR1 ENHRY, CDR2 SYGVKD. The CDR3 loop spans 14 amino acids. V lost 5 bases, J lost 7 bases, and 7 bases stayed unmatched. CDR3 region: CAISLGQGVGEAFF. CDR3 bases: TGTGCCATCAGTCTTGGACAGGGGGTCGGTGAAGCTTTCTTT.

The rearrangement uses TRBV11-3 and TRBJ2-7; D gene unclear. CDR3 length: 14 amino acids. Germline V gene sequence: CDR1 SGHNT, CDR2 YENEEA. Trimming shortened V by 0 bases and J by 1 base, and 7 bases separated the two germline ends. The CDR3 spells CASSLEPTSYEQYF. The CDR3 bases are TGTGCCAGCAGCTTAGAACCCACTTCCTACGAGCAGTACTTC.

This chain links TRBV11-2 with TRBJ1-4; 7 bases fit TRBD1. CDR3 size: 16 residues. Per the germline V gene, CDR1 is SGHAT and CDR2 is FQNNGV. The junction had 12 bases not matched to a gene; V was cut back by 5 bases and J by 6 bases. The CDR3 sequence: CASSLGSTGSYEKLFF. CDR3 nucleotide sequence: TGTGCCAGCAGCCTAGGGTCGACAGGGTCGTATGAAAAACTGTTTTTT.

The J gene is TRBJ2-3, the V gene TRBV5-1, with 8 bases matching TRBD2. In germline, CDR1 is SGHRS, CDR2 YFSETQ. This CDR3 has 15 residues. The J segment lost 2 bases and the V segment lost 1 base, leaving 3 bases of the junction unmatched. CDR3 protein: CASSLLAGFTDTQYF. CDR3 nucleotide sequence: TGCGCCAGCAGCTTGCTAGCGGGCTTCACAGATACGCAGTATTTT.

In DNA, the CDR3 is TGCAGCTTTGGGCAGAGTGGCGGCTATGGCTACACCTTC. Translated, it gives CSFGQSGGYGYTF. The gene calls are TRBV29-1 and TRBJ1-2; D remains ambiguous. V lost 8 bases to trimming and J lost 4 bases, with 17 bases between them. CDR1 and CDR2 from the germline V gene are SQVTM and ANQGSEA. The length of the CDR3 is 13 residues.

This clone was seen a handful of times. J is TRBJ1-2 and V is TRBV9, with TRBD1 as a possible D gene (5 bases). The germline V gene has CDR1 SGDLS and CDR2 YYNGEE. CDR3 size: 14 residues. Trimming cost V 4 bases and J 2 bases, with 12 bases left between them. The CDR3 protein is CASSQEGSNYGYTF. Written as DNA, the CDR3 is TGTGCCAGCAGCCAGGAGGGGTCCAACTATGGCTACACCTTC.

The chain uses TRBV9 and TRBJ2-2; maybe TRBD2 (7 bases). Germline CDR1 SGDLS, CDR2 YYNGEE. The germline V and J ends were trimmed by 4 bases and 5 bases, with 15 bases remaining between them. The length of the CDR3 is 15 residues. In DNA form, the CDR3 reads TGTGCCAGCAGCCCGGGGGCGCGGGAGACCGGGGAGCTGTTTTTT. Encoded protein: CASSPGARETGELFF.

The V and J genes are TRBV7-8 and TRBJ2-7; the match to TRBD1 covers 7 bases. The length of the CDR3 is 13 residues. V gave up 1 base and J gave up 5 bases; unmatched junction bases: 2. Germline CDR1 is SGHVS and CDR2 is FQNEAQ. CDR3 sequence (DNA): TGTGCCAGCAGCTTAGTTGGGACAGACGAGCAGTACTTC. Residues: CASSLVGTDEQYF. Combining the CDR3 with reference TRBV7-8 and TRBJ2-7 gives the whole variable domain GAGVSQSPRYKVAKRGQDVALRCDPISGHVSLFWYQQALGQGPEFLTYFQNEAQLDKSGLPSDRFFAERPEGSVSTLKIQRTQQEDSAVYLCASSLVGTDEQYFGPGTRLTVT.

The J gene is TRBJ2-1, the V gene TRBV16; no firm D call. Germline V gene lookup returns CDR1 KGHSY and CDR2 FQNENV. V lost 2 bases to trimming and J lost 5 bases, with 7 bases between them. This CDR3 has 13 residues. CDR3 residues: CASSQTPNNEQFF. The CDR3 bases are TGTGCCAGCAGCCAAACTCCCAACAATGAGCAGTTCTTC.

The CDR3 region has the DNA TGTGCCAGCAGCTTTTCAGGGGCTGGAAACACCATATATTTT. Residues: CASSFSGAGNTIYF. The chain has TRBV7-9 and TRBJ1-3, with TRBD1 as a possible D gene (6 bases). The V end was cut by 3 bases, the J end by 2 bases, with 8 bases between. Germline loops: CDR1 SEHNR, CDR2 FQNEAQ (reference sequence). The CDR3 is 14 residues long.

This rearrangement joins TRBV12-3 or TRBV12-4 to TRBJ2-1; the D gene is possibly TRBD2 (5 bases). The V end was cut by 3 bases, the J end by 8 bases, with 5 bases between. CDR3 size: 11 residues. Here the CDR3 DNA reads TGTGCCAGCAGTTTTAGCGATGAGCAGTTCTTC. Translating gives CASSFSDEQFF.

This chain joins TRBV14 and TRBJ1-1; D perhaps matches TRBD1 (6 bases). V lost 4 bases, J lost 6 bases, and 12 bases lay in between. This CDR3 spans 13 amino acids. Germline-derived CDR1 and CDR2 are SGHDN and FVKESK. The CDR3 DNA is TGTGCCAGCAGCCCGCGGACAGCCCCTGAAGCTTTCTTT. Translated, it gives CASSPRTAPEAFF.

J is TRBJ1-1 and V is TRBV6-2 or TRBV6-3; 7 positions match TRBD1. J lost 5 bases, V lost 3 bases, and 9 bases had no gene match. This CDR3 contains 15 residues. CDR1 and CDR2 from the germline V gene are MNHEY and SVGEGT. Here the CDR3 reads CASSYSGRGDTEAFF. Written as DNA, the CDR3 is TGTGCCAGCAGTTATTCGGGCAGGGGGGATACTGAAGCTTTCTTT.

V gene TRBV7-8 combines with J gene TRBJ1-1, with D perhaps matching TRBD1 (5 bases). Trimming stripped 5 bases from V and 1 base from J, with 11 bases between. Germline values: CDR1 SGHVS, CDR2 FQNEAQ. This CDR3 is 14 amino acids long. Here the CDR3 DNA reads TGTGCCAGCAGCAAAAGGAGGGGGAACACTGAAGCTTTCTTT. Amino acid sequence: CASSKRRGNTEAFF.

The chain uses TRBV7-6 and TRBJ1-5, with a possible D match to TRBD1 (5 bases). Germline-derived CDR1 and CDR2 are SGHVS and FNYEAQ. V lost 1 base, J lost 7 bases, and 17 bases lay in between. The CDR3 runs to 16 residues. The CDR3 region has the DNA TGTGCCAGCAGCTTAGAGGGAGGCTTGGGGGGGCAGCCCCAGCATTTT. Protein: CASSLEGGLGGQPQHF.

The chain is built from TRBV29-1 and TRBJ1-2; 7 nucleotides align to TRBD1. CDR1 and CDR2 (germline): SQVTM, ANQGSEA. This CDR3 spans 12 amino acids. With V trimmed by 6 bases and J by 2 bases, 3 bases remained unmatched. CDR3 DNA: TGCAGCGTGATGACAGGGAACTATGGCTACACCTTC. Amino acids: CSVMTGNYGYTF.